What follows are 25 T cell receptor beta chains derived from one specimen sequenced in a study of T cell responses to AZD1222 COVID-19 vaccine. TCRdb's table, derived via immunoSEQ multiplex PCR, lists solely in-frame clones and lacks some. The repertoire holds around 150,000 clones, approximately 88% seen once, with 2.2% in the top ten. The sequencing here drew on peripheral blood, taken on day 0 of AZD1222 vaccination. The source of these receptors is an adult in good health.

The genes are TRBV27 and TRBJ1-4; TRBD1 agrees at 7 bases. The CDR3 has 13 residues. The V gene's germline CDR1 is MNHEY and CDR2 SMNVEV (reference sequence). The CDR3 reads CASYSGGTGKLFF. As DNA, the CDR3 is TGTGCTTCTTACTCAGGGGGGACTGGAAAACTGTTTTTT.

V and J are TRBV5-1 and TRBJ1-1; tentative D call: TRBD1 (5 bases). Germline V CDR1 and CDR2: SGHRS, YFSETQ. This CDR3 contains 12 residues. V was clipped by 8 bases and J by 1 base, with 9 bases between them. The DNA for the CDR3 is TGCGCCAGTACAGGCGCGAACACTGAAGCTTTCTTT. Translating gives CASTGANTEAFF.

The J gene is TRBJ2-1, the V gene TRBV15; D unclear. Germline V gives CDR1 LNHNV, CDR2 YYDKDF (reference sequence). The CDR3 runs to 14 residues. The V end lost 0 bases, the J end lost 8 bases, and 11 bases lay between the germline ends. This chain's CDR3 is CATSREIALDEQFF. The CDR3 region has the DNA TGTGCCACCAGCAGAGAAATCGCGTTGGATGAGCAGTTCTTC.

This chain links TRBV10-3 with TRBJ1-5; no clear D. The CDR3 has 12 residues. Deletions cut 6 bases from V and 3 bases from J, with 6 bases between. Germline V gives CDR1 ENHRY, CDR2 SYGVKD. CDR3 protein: CAISLPNQPQHF. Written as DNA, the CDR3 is TGTGCCATCAGCCTTCCCAATCAGCCCCAGCATTTT.

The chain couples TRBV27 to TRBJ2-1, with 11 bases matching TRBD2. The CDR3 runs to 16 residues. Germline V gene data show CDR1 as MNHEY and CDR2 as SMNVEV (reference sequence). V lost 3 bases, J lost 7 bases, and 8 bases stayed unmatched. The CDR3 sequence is CASSFSLAGEWNEQFF. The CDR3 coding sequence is TGTGCCAGCAGTTTCTCACTAGCGGGAGAGTGGAATGAGCAGTTCTTC.

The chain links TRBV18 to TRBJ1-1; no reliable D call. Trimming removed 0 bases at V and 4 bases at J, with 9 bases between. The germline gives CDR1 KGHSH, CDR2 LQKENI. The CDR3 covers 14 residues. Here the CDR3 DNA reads TGTGCCAGCTCACCACCGGTAGTAAGCACTGAAGCTTTCTTT. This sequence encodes CASSPPVVSTEAFF. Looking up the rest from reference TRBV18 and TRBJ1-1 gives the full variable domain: NAGVMQNPRHLVRRRGQEARLRCSPMKGHSHVYWYRQLPEEGLKFMVYLQKENIIDESGMPKERFSAEFPKEGPSILRIQQVVRGDSAAYFCASSPPVVSTEAFFGQGTRLTVV.

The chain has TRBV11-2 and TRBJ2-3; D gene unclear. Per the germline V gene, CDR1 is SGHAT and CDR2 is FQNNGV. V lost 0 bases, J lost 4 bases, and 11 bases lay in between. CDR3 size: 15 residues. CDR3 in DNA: TGTGCCAGCAGCTTAGATTTAACATGGGCAGATACGCAGTATTTT. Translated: CASSLDLTWADTQYF. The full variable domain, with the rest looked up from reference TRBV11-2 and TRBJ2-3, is EAGVAQSPRYKIIEKRQSVAFWCNPISGHATLYWYQQILGQGPKLLIQFQNNGVVDDSQLPKDRFSAERLKGVDSTLKIQPAKLEDSAVYLCASSLDLTWADTQYFGPGTRLTVL.

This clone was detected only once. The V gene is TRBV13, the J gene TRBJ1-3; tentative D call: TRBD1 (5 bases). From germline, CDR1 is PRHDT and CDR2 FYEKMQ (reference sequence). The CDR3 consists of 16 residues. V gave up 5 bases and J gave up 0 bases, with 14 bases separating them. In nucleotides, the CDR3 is TGTGCCAGCAGCCCCCAGGGACGGCACTCTGGAAACACCATATATTTT. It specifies CASSPQGRHSGNTIYF.

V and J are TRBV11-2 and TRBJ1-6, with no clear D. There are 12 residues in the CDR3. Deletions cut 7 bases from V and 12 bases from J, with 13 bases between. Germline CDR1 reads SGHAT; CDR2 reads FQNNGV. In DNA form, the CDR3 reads TGTGCCAGCACCAAGAGTGGAGGACCCCTCCACTTT. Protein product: CASTKSGGPLHF.

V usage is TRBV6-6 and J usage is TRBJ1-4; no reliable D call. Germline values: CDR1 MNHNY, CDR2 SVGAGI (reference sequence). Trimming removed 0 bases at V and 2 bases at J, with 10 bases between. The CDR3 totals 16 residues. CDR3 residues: CASSYSPGSTNEKLFF. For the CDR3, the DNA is TGTGCCAGCAGTTACTCCCCGGGGTCCACTAATGAAAAACTGTTTTTT.

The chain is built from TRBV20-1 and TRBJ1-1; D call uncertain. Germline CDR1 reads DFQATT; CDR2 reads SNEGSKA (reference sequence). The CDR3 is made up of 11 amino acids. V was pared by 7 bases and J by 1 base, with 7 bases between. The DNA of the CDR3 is TGCAGTGGCGTAGGGAACACTGAAGCTTTCTTT. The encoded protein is CSGVGNTEAFF.

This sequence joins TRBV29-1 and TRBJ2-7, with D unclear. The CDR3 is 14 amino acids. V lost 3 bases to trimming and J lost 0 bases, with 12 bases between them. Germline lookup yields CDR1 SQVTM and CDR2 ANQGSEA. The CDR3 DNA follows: TGCAGCGTTGATTTGGGCAGTACCTCCTACGAGCAGTACTTC. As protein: CSVDLGSTSYEQYF.

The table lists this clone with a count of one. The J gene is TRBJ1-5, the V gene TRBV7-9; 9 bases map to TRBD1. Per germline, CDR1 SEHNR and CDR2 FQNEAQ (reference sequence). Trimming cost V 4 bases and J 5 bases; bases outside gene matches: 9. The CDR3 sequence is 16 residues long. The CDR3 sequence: CASSSSGQGPDQPQHF. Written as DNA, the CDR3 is TGTGCCAGCAGCTCCTCCGGACAGGGGCCCGATCAGCCCCAGCATTTT.

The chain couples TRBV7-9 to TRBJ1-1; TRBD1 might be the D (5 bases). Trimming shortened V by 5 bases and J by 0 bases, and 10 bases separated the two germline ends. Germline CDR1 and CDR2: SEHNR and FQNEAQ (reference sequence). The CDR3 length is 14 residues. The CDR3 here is CASSEGVMNTEAFF. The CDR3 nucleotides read TGTGCCAGCAGCGAAGGGGTCATGAACACTGAAGCTTTCTTT.

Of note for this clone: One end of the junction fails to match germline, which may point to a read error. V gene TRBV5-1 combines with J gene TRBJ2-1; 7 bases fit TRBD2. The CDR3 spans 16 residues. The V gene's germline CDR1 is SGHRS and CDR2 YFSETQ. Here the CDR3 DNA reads TGCGCCAGCAGCCGGGAGGTGACGGCAGGAGGGAATGGGCAGTTCTTC. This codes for CASSREVTAGGNGQFF.

The CDR3 coding sequence is TGTGCCACCGGGAGAGGGGTAGACTACGAGCAGTACTTC. It encodes CATGRGVDYEQYF. V gene TRBV15 combines with J gene TRBJ2-7; D may correspond to TRBD1 or TRBD2 (5 bases each). V was pared by 8 bases and J by 3 bases, with 14 bases between. CDR3 length: 13 residues. Germline assignment: CDR1 LNHNV and CDR2 YYDKDF (reference sequence).

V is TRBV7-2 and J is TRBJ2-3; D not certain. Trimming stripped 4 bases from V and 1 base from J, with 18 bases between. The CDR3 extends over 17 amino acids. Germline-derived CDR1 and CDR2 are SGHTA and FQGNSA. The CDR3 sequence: CASSSPPGLRGTDTQYF. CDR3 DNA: TGTGCCAGCAGCTCCCCCCCTGGGCTAAGGGGCACAGATACGCAGTATTTT.

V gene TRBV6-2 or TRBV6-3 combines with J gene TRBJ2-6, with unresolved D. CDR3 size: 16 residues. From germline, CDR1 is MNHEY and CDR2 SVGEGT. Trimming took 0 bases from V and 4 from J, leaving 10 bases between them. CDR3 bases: TGTGCCAGCAGTTACTCGATCCCCTCCGGGGCCAACGTCCTGACTTTC. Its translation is CASSYSIPSGANVLTF.

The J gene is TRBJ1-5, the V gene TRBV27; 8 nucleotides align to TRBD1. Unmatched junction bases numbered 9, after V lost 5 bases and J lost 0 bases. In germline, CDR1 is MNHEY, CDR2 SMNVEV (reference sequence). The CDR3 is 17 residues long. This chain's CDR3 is CASSLLGQGRSNQPQHF. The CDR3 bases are TGTGCCAGCAGTCTTTTAGGACAGGGCCGTAGCAATCAGCCCCAGCATTTT.

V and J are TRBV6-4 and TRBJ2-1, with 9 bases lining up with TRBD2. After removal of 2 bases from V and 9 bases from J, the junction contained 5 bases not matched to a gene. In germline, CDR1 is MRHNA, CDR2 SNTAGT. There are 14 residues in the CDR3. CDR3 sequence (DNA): TGTGCCAGCAGTGACGAGGGACTAGCAAGTGAGCAGTTCTTC. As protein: CASSDEGLASEQFF.

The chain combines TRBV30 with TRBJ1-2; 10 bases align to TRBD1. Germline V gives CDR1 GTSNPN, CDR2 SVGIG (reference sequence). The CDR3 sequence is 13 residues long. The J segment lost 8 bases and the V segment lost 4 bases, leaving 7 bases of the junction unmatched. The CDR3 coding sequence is TGTGCCTGGAAAGGACAGGGGGTAGGCGGCTACACCTTC. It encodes CAWKGQGVGGYTF.

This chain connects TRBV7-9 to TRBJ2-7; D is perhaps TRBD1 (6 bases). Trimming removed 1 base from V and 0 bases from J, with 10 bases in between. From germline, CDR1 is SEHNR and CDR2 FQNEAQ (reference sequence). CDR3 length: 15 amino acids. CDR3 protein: CASSLEGQPSYEQYF. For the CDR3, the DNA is TGTGCCAGCAGCTTAGAGGGACAACCCTCCTACGAGCAGTACTTC.

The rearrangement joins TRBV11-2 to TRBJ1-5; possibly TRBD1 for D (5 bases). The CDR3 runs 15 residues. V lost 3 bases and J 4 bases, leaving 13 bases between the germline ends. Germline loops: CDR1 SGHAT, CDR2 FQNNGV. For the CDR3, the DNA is TGTGCCAGCAGCTTCGGCCAGGGTAGAAATCAGCCCCAGCATTTT. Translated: CASSFGQGRNQPQHF.

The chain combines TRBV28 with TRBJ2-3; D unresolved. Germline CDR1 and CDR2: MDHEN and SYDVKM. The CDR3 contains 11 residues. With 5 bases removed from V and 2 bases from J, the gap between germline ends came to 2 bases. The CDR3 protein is CASSPTDTQYF. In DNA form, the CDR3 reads TGTGCCAGCAGTCCCACAGATACGCAGTATTTT.

The CDR3 loop reads CASSEYTVNSPLHF. The CDR3 DNA is TGTGCCAGCAGTGAATATACAGTTAATTCACCCCTCCACTTT. The rearrangement links TRBV2 to TRBJ1-6; the D is unclear. V was cut by 2 bases and J by 6 bases, with 8 bases left in between. There are 14 residues in the CDR3. Germline CDR1 is SNHLY and CDR2 is FYNNEI. Based on the CDR3 plus reference TRBV2 and TRBJ1-6, the full variable domain is EPEVTQTPSHQVTQMGQEVILRCVPISNHLYFYWYRQILGQKVEFLVSFYNNEISEKSEIFDDQFSVERPDGSNFTLKIRSTKLEDSAMYFCASSEYTVNSPLHFGNGTRLTVT.